This T cell receptor beta chain was retrieved from a study of blood T cell repertoires in COVID-19. Study background: The samples span acute and convalescent COVID-19 from the United States, Italy and Spain. T cells, B-cell-depleted T cells, or PBMCs supplied cDNA or gDNA.

The CDR3 consists of 13 residues. V lost 6 bases and J lost 6, with 12 bases in between. Germline values: CDR1 MNHEY, CDR2 SVGAGI. This clone appeared once. Libraries were prepared by immunoSEQ multiplex PCR; TCRdb keeps only in-frame clonotypes and omits some of them. The sample lists roughly 250,000 clones, 80% to 90% seen once, with around 1.8% in the top ten. The cohort comprised adults aged 18 to 89 years residing in around 25 US areas. Which cohort a participant joined came from the clinical history participants gave. The specimen was PBMCs or T cells enriched from blood (not recorded which). This chain uses TRBV6-5 with TRBJ1-5; maybe TRBD1 (5 bases). The clonotype comes from a woman aged 50 to 60 who had recovered from COVID-19. CDR3 sequence (DNA): TGTGCCAGCAGCCCCCTGACAGCTCAGCCCCAGCATTTT. This sequence encodes CASSPLTAQPQHF.